Listed here is a single T cell receptor beta chain. Its specificity is not known. The data derive from a study of regulatory T cells in long-lasting Graves disease. HTBI primers from iRepertoire and Arm-PCR of CDR3 regions yielded the TCR beta libraries. A single record per CDR3 protein comes from TCRdb applying MiXCR to the multiplex PCR reads. Of 700,000 or so distinct CDR3 sequences detected, approximately 31% appear once; the ten largest clones hold about 40%. Germline lookup yields CDR1 KGHDR and CDR2 SFDVKD. The V gene lost 3 bases and the J gene lost 7 bases, with 14 bases spanning the gap. The CDR3 length is 14 residues. Described time point: persistent/refractory GD, antithyroid drugs over 5 years with positive TRAb. Researchers made the TCR library from RNA that was extracted from PBMCs. Diagnosing Graves' disease relied on the American Thyroid Association guidelines. General study findings and limits: Under persistent disease, TRBV28, TRBJ1-2 and TRBJ2-5 were used preferentially. Patients with persistent Graves' had lower TCR diversity than newly diagnosed patients. Investigators studied peripheral blood only, not thyroid tissue.

The receptor was isolated from a female donor with Graves disease. The source was peripheral blood mononuclear cells (PBMCs), collected when the disease was refractory, from a patient treated with antithyroid drugs. The genes are TRBV24-1 and TRBJ1-2; tentatively, D is TRBD1 (6 bases). CDR3: CATSDRQDESGYTF. The CDR3 DNA follows: TGTGCCACCAGTGATAGACAGGACGAGAGTGGCTACACCTTC.